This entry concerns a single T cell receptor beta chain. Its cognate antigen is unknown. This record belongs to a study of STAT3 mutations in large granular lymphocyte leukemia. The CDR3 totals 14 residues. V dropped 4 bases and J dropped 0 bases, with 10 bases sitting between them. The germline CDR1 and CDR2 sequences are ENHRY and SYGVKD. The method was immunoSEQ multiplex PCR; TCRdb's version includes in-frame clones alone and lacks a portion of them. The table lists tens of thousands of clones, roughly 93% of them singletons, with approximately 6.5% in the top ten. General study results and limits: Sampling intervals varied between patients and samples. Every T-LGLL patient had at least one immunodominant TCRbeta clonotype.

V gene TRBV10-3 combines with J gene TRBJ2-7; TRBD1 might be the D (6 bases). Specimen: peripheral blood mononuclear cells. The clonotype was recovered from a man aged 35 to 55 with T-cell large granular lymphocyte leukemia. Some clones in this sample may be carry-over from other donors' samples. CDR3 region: CAISAAGASYEQYF. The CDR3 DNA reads TGTGCCATCAGTGCGGCAGGGGCCTCCTACGAGCAGTACTTC.